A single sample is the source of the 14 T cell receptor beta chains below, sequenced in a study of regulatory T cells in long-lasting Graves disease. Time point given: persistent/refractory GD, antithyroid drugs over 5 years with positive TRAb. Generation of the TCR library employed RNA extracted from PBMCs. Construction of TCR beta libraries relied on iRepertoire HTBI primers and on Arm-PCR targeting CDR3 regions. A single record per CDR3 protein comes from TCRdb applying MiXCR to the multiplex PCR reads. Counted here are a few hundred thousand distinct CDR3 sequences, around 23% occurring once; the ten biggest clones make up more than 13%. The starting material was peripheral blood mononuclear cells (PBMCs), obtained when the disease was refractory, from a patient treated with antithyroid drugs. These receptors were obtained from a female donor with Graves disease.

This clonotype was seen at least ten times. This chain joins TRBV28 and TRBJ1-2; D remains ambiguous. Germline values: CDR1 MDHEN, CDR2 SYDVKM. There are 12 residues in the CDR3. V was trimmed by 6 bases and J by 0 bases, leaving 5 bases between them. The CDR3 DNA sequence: TGTGCCAGCAGCGAACCTAACTATGGCTACACCTTC. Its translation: CASSEPNYGYTF.

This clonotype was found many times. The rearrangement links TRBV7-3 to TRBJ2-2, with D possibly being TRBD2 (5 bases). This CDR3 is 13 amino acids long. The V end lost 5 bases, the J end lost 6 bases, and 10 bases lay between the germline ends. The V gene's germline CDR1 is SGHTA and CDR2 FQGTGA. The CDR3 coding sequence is TGTGCCAGCAGCCCACTAGTCGCCGGGGAGCTGTTTTTT. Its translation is CASSPLVAGELFF. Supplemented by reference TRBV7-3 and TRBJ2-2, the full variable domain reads GAGVSQTPSNKVTEKGKYVELRCDPISGHTALYWYRQSLGQGPEFLIYFQGTGAADDSGLPNDRFFAVRPEGSVSTLKIQRTERGDSAVYLCASSPLVAGELFFGEGSRLTVL.

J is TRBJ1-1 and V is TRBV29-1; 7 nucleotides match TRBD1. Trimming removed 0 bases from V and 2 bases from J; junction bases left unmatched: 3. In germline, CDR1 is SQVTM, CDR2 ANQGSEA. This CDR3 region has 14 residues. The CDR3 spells CSVEDRGSNTEAFF. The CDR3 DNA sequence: TGCAGCGTTGAAGACAGGGGGAGTAACACTGAAGCTTTCTTT.

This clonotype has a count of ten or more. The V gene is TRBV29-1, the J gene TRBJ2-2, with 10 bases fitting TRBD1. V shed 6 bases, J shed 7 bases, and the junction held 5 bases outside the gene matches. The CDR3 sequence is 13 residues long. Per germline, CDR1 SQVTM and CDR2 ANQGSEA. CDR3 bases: TGCAGCGTCGCGACAGGGGGCAACGGGGAGCTGTTTTTT. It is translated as CSVATGGNGELFF.

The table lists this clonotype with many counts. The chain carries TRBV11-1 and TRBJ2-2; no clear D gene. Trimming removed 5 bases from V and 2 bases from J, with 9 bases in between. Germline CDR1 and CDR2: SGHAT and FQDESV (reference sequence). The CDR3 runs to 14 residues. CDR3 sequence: CASSPPDNTGELFF. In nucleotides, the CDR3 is TGTGCCAGCAGCCCCCCGGACAACACCGGGGAGCTGTTTTTT.

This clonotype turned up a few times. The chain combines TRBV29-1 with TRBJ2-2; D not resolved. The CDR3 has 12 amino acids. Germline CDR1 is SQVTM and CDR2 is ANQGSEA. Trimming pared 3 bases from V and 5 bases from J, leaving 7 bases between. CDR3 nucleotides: TGCAGCGTTGAGTTGCATACCGGGGAGCTGTTTTTT. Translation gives CSVELHTGELFF.

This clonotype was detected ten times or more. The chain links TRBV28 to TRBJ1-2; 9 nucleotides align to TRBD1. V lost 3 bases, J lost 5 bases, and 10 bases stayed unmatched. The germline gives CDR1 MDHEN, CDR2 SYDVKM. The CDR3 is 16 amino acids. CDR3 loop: CASSLVNRGRGYGYTF. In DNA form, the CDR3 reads TGTGCCAGCAGTTTGGTCAACAGGGGGCGAGGGTATGGCTACACCTTC.

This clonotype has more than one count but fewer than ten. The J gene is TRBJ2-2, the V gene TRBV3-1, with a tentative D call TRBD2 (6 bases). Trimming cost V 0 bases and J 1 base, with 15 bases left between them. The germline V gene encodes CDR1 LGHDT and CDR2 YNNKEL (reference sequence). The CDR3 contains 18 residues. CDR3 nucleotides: TGTGCCAGCAGCCAAGATCCGCGTGCAGCGGGGAACACCGGGGAGCTGTTTTTT. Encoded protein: CASSQDPRAAGNTGELFF.

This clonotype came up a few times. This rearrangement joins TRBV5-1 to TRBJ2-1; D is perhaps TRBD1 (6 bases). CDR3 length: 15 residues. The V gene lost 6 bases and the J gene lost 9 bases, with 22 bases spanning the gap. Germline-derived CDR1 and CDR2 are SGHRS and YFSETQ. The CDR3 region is CASNLRDITVGEQFF. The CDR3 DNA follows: TGCGCCAGCAACCTAAGGGACATCACAGTAGGTGAGCAGTTCTTC.

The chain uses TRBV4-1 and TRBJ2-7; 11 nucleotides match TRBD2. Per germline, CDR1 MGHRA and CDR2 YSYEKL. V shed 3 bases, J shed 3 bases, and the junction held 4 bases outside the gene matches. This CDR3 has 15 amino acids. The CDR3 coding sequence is TGCGCCAGCAGCCAGACCGGACTAGCGGGCTACGAGCAGTACTTC. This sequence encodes CASSQTGLAGYEQYF.

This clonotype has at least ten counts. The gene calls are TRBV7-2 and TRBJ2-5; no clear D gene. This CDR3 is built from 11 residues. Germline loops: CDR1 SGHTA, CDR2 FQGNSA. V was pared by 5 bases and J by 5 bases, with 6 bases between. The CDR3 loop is CASSRVETQYF. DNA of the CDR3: TGTGCCAGCAGCCGGGTGGAGACCCAGTACTTC.

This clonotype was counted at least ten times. CDR3 loop: CASRRQGASNQPQHF. The CDR3 nucleotides read TGTGCCAGCAGGAGACAGGGGGCGAGCAATCAGCCCCAGCATTTT. The chain joins TRBV6-4 to TRBJ1-5; the match to TRBD1 covers 10 bases. The length of the CDR3 is 15 residues. Germline trimming cut 6 bases from V and 1 base from J; bases unmatched to any gene: 3. Germline V gene lookup returns CDR1 MRHNA and CDR2 SNTAGT.

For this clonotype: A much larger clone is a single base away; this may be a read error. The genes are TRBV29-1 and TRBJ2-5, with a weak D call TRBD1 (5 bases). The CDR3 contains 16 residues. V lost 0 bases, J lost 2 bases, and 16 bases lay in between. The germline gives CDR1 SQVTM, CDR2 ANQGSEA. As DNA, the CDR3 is TGCAGCGTTGAAGAAGATGAGACAGAGGCTCAAGAGACCCAGTACTTC. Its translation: CSVEEDETEAQETQYF.

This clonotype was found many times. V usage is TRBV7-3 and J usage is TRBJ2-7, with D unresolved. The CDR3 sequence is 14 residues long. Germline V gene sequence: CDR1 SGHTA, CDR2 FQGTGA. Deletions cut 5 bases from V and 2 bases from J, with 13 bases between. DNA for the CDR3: TGTGCCAGCAGCCCTCACGGTTCCCCCTACGAGCAGTACTTC. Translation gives CASSPHGSPYEQYF.